A selection of T cell receptor beta chains follows, all from one sample in a study of response to subunit inactivated influenza vaccine. TCRdb called the RT-PCR reads again in MiXCR, with one record for every CDR3 protein. The data contain about half a million distinct CDR3 sequences, roughly 9.7% of them singletons. The sample here was PBMCs from blood, taken about 40 days after vaccination. The receptors were gathered from a man in his forties or fifties who received an inactivated influenza vaccine. Each CDR3 is given with its conserved first and last residue. Fields, in order: clone size, J gene, CDR3 length, V gene, D gene, CDR3 protein, CDR3 DNA. A D gene is named only where the DNA matches it firmly. Rows may omit the clone size; those that give it use once, few, many or a size class.

>many|TRBJ2-1|13|TRBV6-2/TRBV6-3|NA
CASSYEDHNEQFF
TGTGCCAGCAGTTACGAGGATCACAATGAGCAGTTCTTC
>NA|TRBJ2-7|15|TRBV9|TRBD2
CASSAEGLADYEQYF
TGTGCCAGCAGCGCGGAAGGACTAGCGGACTACGAGCAGTACTTC
>many|TRBJ2-1|16|TRBV28|TRBD1
CASSQTGGASYNEQFF
TGTGCCAGCAGTCAAACAGGGGGCGCTTCTTACAATGAGCAGTTCTTC
>NA|TRBJ2-2|14|TRBV10-3|TRBD2
CAISGAGETGELFF
TGTGCCATCAGTGGTGCGGGAGAAACCGGGGAGCTGTTTTTT
>NA|TRBJ2-2|15|TRBV4-2|NA
CASSHSGTFTGELFF
TGTGCCAGCAGCCACTCCGGGACATTCACCGGGGAGCTGTTTTTT
>few|TRBJ2-2|13|TRBV20-1|NA
CSALGVDTGELFF
TGCAGTGCGCTAGGGGTGGACACCGGGGAGCTGTTTTTT
>many|TRBJ2-6|13|TRBV5-1|NA
CASSETGANVLTF
TGCGCCAGTTCAGAAACTGGGGCCAACGTCCTGACTTTC
>few|TRBJ1-1|14|TRBV20-1|NA
CSAIFRRLNTEAFF
TGCAGTGCTATTTTTCGGCGGCTGAACACTGAAGCTTTCTTT
>NA|TRBJ2-3|14|TRBV6-1|TRBD2
CASASGRGLDTQYF
TGTGCCAGCGCTAGCGGGAGGGGGCTAGATACGCAGTATTTT
>few|TRBJ2-7|14|TRBV7-2|NA
CASSPRPGGYEQYF
TGTGCCAGCAGCCCTCGCCCAGGCGGCTACGAGCAGTACTTC
>NA|TRBJ2-7|18|TRBV5-1|TRBD2
CASSPEWGGGRPSYEQYF
TGCGCCAGCAGCCCGGAGTGGGGGGGAGGACGGCCCTCCTACGAGCAGTACTTC
>NA|TRBJ2-2|17|TRBV4-2|TRBD1
CASSKITGEENTGELFF
TGTGCCAGCAGCAAAATCACAGGGGAAGAGAACACCGGGGAGCTGTTTTTT
>NA|TRBJ1-1|13|TRBV10-2|NA
CASLGGGVTEAFF
TGCGCCAGCCTTGGGGGGGGGGTCACTGAAGCTTTCTTT
>few|TRBJ1-4|13|TRBV27|NA
CASSLRWGEKLFF
TGTGCCAGCAGTTTGAGGTGGGGTGAAAAACTGTTTTTT
>NA|TRBJ2-2|15|TRBV7-8|NA
CASSLVGPGTGELFF
TGTGCCAGCAGCTTAGTTGGCCCCGGCACCGGGGAGCTGTTTTTT
>many|TRBJ2-2|16|TRBV5-1|TRBD2
CASSLLAGPNTGELFF
TGCGCCAGCAGCTTGCTAGCGGGGCCAAACACCGGGGAGCTGTTTTTT
>once|TRBJ2-1|14|TRBV20-1|TRBD1
CSTTGTGSYNEQFF
TGCAGTACAACCGGGACAGGATCCTACAATGAGCAGTTCTTC
>many|TRBJ2-2|14|TRBV20-1|NA
CSARGGGNTGELFF
TGCAGTGCTAGGGGTGGCGGGAACACCGGGGAGCTGTTTTTT
>NA|TRBJ2-3|15|TRBV6-2/TRBV6-3|TRBD1
CASSARDRVTDTQYF
TGTGCCAGCAGTGCACGGGACAGGGTAACAGATACGCAGTATTTT
>few|TRBJ2-7|13|TRBV10-3|TRBD1
CAMGTGPSYEQYF
TGTGCCATGGGGACAGGGCCTTCCTACGAGCAGTACTTC
>few|TRBJ2-7|16|TRBV7-9|NA
CASSLAPARGLREQYF
TGTGCCAGCAGCTTAGCGCCTGCGCGGGGTCTGCGCGAGCAGTACTTC
>many|TRBJ2-5|13|TRBV20-1|TRBD1
CSAPGGPGETQYF
TGCAGTGCACCAGGGGGCCCTGGGGAGACCCAGTACTTC
>few|TRBJ1-1|16|TRBV10-3|NA
CATQVGRSPGDTEAFF
TGTGCCACCCAGGTCGGCAGGAGCCCGGGGGACACTGAAGCTTTCTTT
>few|TRBJ2-1|16|TRBV6-2/TRBV6-3|NA
CASLLRGLDSYNEQFF
TGTGCCAGCCTCCTCAGGGGACTGGATTCCTACAATGAGCAGTTCTTC
>many|TRBJ2-3|16|TRBV5-1|NA
CASSLGTVSSTDTQYF
TGCGCCAGCAGCTTGGGGACGGTTTCTAGCACAGATACGCAGTATTTT
>many|TRBJ1-5|14|TRBV28|NA
CASSLGHLNQPQHF
TGTGCCAGCAGTTTAGGACATTTGAATCAGCCCCAGCATTTT
>NA|TRBJ2-2|15|TRBV28|TRBD1
CASSGRDRFTGELFF
TGTGCCAGCAGTGGCCGGGACAGGTTCACCGGGGAGCTGTTTTTT
>NA|TRBJ2-7|15|TRBV11-2|TRBD2
CASTLVSGKGYEQYF
TGTGCCAGCACCTTAGTTAGCGGGAAAGGGTACGAGCAGTACTTC